Listed below are T cell receptor beta chains from one sample, sequenced in a study of siplizumab effects on memory and regulatory T cells. TCRdb's copy holds only in-frame clones and misses some; the assay was immunoSEQ multiplex PCR. The sample comprises over 60,000 clones, 91% of which are singletons, and roughly 30% rests with the top ten. Specimen: CD8+ T cells sorted from blood. The receptor source for this set is a human donor in good health. Each CDR3 is given with its conserved first and last residue. The order of the fields is CDR3 DNA, CDR3 protein, V gene, D gene, clone size, J gene. The D gene is left open where the match is weak. Size is stated for part of the rows, as once, few or many counts, or as a class when the clone is expanded.

TGTGCCAGCAGTTCCGACAGGGGGGATGGCAATCAGCCCCAGCATTTT CASSSDRGDGNQPQHF TRBV2 TRBD1 - TRBJ1-5
TGTGCCAGCAGTGACGGACAGGGGCTCTCTTCAGGGGAGACCCAGTACTTC CASSDGQGLSSGETQYF TRBV6-1 TRBD1 - TRBJ2-5
TGTGCCAGCAGTGTCGTGGACGAATACGAGCAGTACTTC CASSVVDEYEQYF TRBV6-1 - - TRBJ2-7
TGTGCCAGCAGCCCCAGGGGGGGGGCTAATGAAAAACTGTTTTTT CASSPRGGANEKLFF TRBV9 TRBD1 once TRBJ1-4
TGTGCCAGCTGCTTTGGACAGACCTACGAGCAGTACTTC CASCFGQTYEQYF TRBV11-2 - - TRBJ2-7
TGTGCCACCAGCAGAGAGCGGGGGTTTCAAACAAACACCATATATTTT CATSRERGFQTNTIYF TRBV15 - - TRBJ1-3
TGTGCCAGCAGCCAAGTGCAAACAGGGTTGAACACTGAAGCTTTCTTT CASSQVQTGLNTEAFF TRBV4-2 - once TRBJ1-1
TGTGCCAGCAGGTGGACGGCCGGGGAGCTGTTTTTT CASRWTAGELFF TRBV2 - - TRBJ2-2
TGTGCCAGCAGGGGGCAGGGTTATCAGCCCCAGCATTTT CASRGQGYQPQHF TRBV27 - few TRBJ1-5
TGCGCCAGCAGCCAAGATATGGTCGTCATGAACACTGAAGCTTTCTTT CASSQDMVVMNTEAFF TRBV4-1 - - TRBJ1-1
TGTGCCAGCAGTTTGCGGGGGCCGTACAATGAGCAGTTCTTC CASSLRGPYNEQFF TRBV27 - - TRBJ2-1
TGTGCCAGTCTACAGGGCTTGAACACCGGGGAGCTGTTTTTT CASLQGLNTGELFF TRBV19 - - TRBJ2-2
TGTGCCAGCAGACCGTTAACTGACCACGACTACACCTTC CASRPLTDHDYTF TRBV7-9 - - TRBJ1-2
TGTGCCAGCAGCTTAGGGACAGTTGAGCAGTTCTTC CASSLGTVEQFF TRBV7-2 - - TRBJ2-1
TGCGCCAGCAGCTTGGTTGGGGACAGAACGTATGGCTACACCTTC CASSLVGDRTYGYTF TRBV5-1 TRBD1 - TRBJ1-2
TGTGCCAGCAGCTGGGGAGCAGGGGGCGGCTACGAGCAGTACTTC CASSWGAGGGYEQYF TRBV5-4 TRBD1 - TRBJ2-7
TGCGCCAGCAGCCCAAACCGGGACCCTTCTAGGGAGCAGTACTTC CASSPNRDPSREQYF TRBV5-1 - - TRBJ2-7
TGTGCCAGTAGTACGTCGGACAGGGCCCTCGCGAACACCGGGGAGCTGTTTTTT CASSTSDRALANTGELFF TRBV19 TRBD1 once TRBJ2-2
TGTGCCAGCAGTTTAGGCCAGGATAGTTATGGCTACACCTTC CASSLGQDSYGYTF TRBV27 - - TRBJ1-2
TGTGCCAGCAGCGTATCGAGCGGGGCCGTCACAGATACGCAGTATTTT CASSVSSGAVTDTQYF TRBV9 TRBD2 - TRBJ2-3
TGCGCCAGCAGCTTGGAGGGACACCCCCAAGAGACCCAGTACTTC CASSLEGHPQETQYF TRBV5-1 - - TRBJ2-5
TGTGCCAGCAGCCAAGATCTCCCCCCTAGCGGGGGGGCCACCGGGGAGCTGTTTTTT CASSQDLPPSGGATGELFF TRBV4-2 TRBD2 - TRBJ2-2
TGCAGCGTTTGGGATCTAGCGCACACAGATACGCAGTATTTT CSVWDLAHTDTQYF TRBV29-1 - - TRBJ2-3
TGCGCCAGCAGCCAAGGGGGGGGAGAGTACGAGCAGTACTTC CASSQGGGEYEQYF TRBV4-1 TRBD2 - TRBJ2-7
TGTGCCAGCAGCTTAGCGGGACTATACGAGCAGTACTTC CASSLAGLYEQYF TRBV7-9 TRBD2 few TRBJ2-7
TGTGCCAGCAGCCCGGAGACCCACACAGATACGCAGTATTTT CASSPETHTDTQYF TRBV5-6 - - TRBJ2-3
TGTGCCAGCAGCCGCCCCCGGGAGCGGGACGAGCAGTTCTTC CASSRPRERDEQFF TRBV16 TRBD2 - TRBJ2-1
TGTGCCAGCAGTGAATCGGTAGAGGGTGGAGGCGGCTACACCTTC CASSESVEGGGGYTF TRBV25-1 - - TRBJ1-2
TGTGCCAGCAGCGTAGCCGCAGGGACCAACTATGGCTACACCTTC CASSVAAGTNYGYTF TRBV9 - few TRBJ1-2
TGTGCCAGCAGTGAAGTGCCCTACGAGCAGTACTTC CASSEVPYEQYF TRBV6-1 - - TRBJ2-7
TGTGCCAGCAGTTACTTCGACCCAGGGACGGGGCGGGGCTACACCTTC CASSYFDPGTGRGYTF TRBV6-5 - - TRBJ1-2
TGTGCCTGGGCACCCGGGACTAGCGGGACTGAGCAGTTCTTC CAWAPGTSGTEQFF TRBV30 TRBD2 - TRBJ2-1
TGTGCCAGCAGACCGACAGGGCTCACTGAAGCTTTCTTT CASRPTGLTEAFF TRBV7-9 TRBD1 many TRBJ1-1
TGTGCCAGCAGTCAATTACAGGGGGTCGTGACTGAAGCTTTCTTT CASSQLQGVVTEAFF TRBV14 TRBD1 - TRBJ1-1
TGTGCCAGCAGCTTAGCGGGGCGGACTTCTACCTACGAGCAGTACTTC CASSLAGRTSTYEQYF TRBV11-2 - - TRBJ2-7
TGCGCCAGCAGCCAAGATCGAGGGGGCTACAATGAGCAGTTCTTC CASSQDRGGYNEQFF TRBV4-1 - - TRBJ2-1
TGTGCTAGCAGCTTGACTGCCTCGCCCTCCTACGAGCAGTACTTC CASSLTASPSYEQYF TRBV7-7 - - TRBJ2-7
TGCGCCAGCAGTGAGAGACTACAGGGTCAAGTCGGCTACGAGCAGTACTTC CASSERLQGQVGYEQYF TRBV10-1 - - TRBJ2-7
TGTGCCTTACAGGCAGATATTAACACCGGGGAGCTGTTTTTT CALQADINTGELFF TRBV19 - - TRBJ2-2
TGTGCCAGCAGCCCTGAGGCCCCCTGGACTGAAGCTTTCTTT CASSPEAPWTEAFF TRBV7-6 - - TRBJ1-1
TGTGCCAGCAGCGCCCCGCTTAGCGGGGTGACAGATACGCAGTATTTT CASSAPLSGVTDTQYF TRBV7-9 TRBD2 - TRBJ2-3
TGCGCCAGCAGCCCGTCTGGGGGCACTAGCTCCTACGAGCAGTACTTC CASSPSGGTSSYEQYF TRBV4-1 - - TRBJ2-7
TGTGCCAGCAGCCTCGGGGAGGGGAATTCACCCCTCCACTTT CASSLGEGNSPLHF TRBV5-5 - - TRBJ1-6
TGTGCCAGCAGACCGGCCGGGTCTAGCACAGATACGCAGTATTTT CASRPAGSSTDTQYF TRBV7-3 - - TRBJ2-3